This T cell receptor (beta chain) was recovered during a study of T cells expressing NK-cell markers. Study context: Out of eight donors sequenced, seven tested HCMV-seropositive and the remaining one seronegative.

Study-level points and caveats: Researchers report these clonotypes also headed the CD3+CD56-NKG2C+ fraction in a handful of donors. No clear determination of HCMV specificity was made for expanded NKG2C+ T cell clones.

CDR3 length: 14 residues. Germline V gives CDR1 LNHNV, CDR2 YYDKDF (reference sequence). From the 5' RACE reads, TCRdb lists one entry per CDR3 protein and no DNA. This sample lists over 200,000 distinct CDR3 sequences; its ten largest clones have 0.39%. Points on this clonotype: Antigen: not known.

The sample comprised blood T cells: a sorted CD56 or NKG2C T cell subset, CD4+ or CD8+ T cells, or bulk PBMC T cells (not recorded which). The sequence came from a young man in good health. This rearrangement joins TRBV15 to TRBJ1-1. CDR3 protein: CATSSLVLNTEAFF.